The present T cell receptor beta chain was sequenced within a study of cytomegalovirus exposure and HLA in healthy donors. The CDR3 has 15 amino acids. Germline trimming cut 1 base from V and 7 bases from J; bases unmatched to any gene: 3. Findings and caveats of the study: A later analysis linked a missense DCLRE1C variant to TCR beta V- and J-gene trimming.

This clone was seen just once. Its specificity is unknown. PCR employed 60 Vbeta and 13 Jbeta primers. The method was immunoSEQ multiplex PCR; TCRdb's version includes in-frame clones alone and lacks a portion of them. The sample lists some 100,000 clones; around 68% were seen once. Healthy bone marrow donors made up the cohort. The sequenced sample was PBMCs. This clonotype was sampled from a woman between 45 and 65 years old in good health and CMV-seropositive. This chain connects TRBV23-1 to TRBJ2-1, with 11 bases lining up with TRBD2. TRBV23-1 falls under the ORF class, with uncertain function. The CDR3 nucleotides are TGCGCCAGCAGTCAATTAGCTAGCGGGAGGAATGAGCAGTTCTTC. It specifies CASSQLASGRNEQFF.